This T cell receptor beta chain was identified during a study of monozygotic twins with inflammatory bowel disease. Molecular identifiers with 6-nucleotide sample barcodes were added during cDNA synthesis via template switching. TCRdb reanalyzed the 5' RACE reads, giving one entry per CDR3 protein sequence and no DNA. In all, the sample yields about 300,000 distinct CDR3 sequences. Sequenced sample: blood. The clonotype comes from a human donor with ulcerative colitis or Crohn's disease, or a healthy co-twin of an affected twin (not recorded which).

The CDR3 loop reads CASSPGQGGADTQYF. The chain has TRBV5-1 and TRBJ2-3; there is no DNA to check the TCRdb D call of TRBD1. CDR3 length: 15 residues. Germline CDR1 reads SGHRS; CDR2 reads YFSETQ.